This T cell receptor beta chain was recovered during a study of tumor-infiltrating lymphocytes in primary liver carcinoma. On the study more broadly: Aged between 30 and 69 years, the patients were men and women. Roughly 3.65 to 8 million productive TCRbeta reads were obtained per sample, with similar numbers across tissue types. Study outcomes and limitations: The proportion of top clones found throughout all five tumor regions was only about 7.5-24%.

The tissue used was unsorted bulk material of roughly 17-34 mg. RNA and DNA were co-extracted from it with the AllPrep DNA/RNA mini kit. Every one of the tumor samples had a viable tumor cell content above 80%. Of note for this clonotype: The target antigen is unknown.

TCR beta cDNA was reverse-transcribed from about 500 ng of total RNA. The reaction used a constant-region primer and ProtoScript II reverse transcriptase. Three nested multiplex PCR rounds, a slightly modified ARM-PCR method, built the TCR beta libraries. Rounds one and two of PCR, each of 10 cycles, were primed with TRBV1-TRBV30 forward primers and a C-beta reverse primer. TCRdb re-derived calls from the multiplex PCR reads in MiXCR, one entry per CDR3 protein. The sample lists about 190,000 distinct CDR3 sequences, around four fifths occurring once. The CDR3 has 12 amino acids. Per the germline V gene, CDR1 is MNHEY and CDR2 is SVGEGT.

The receptor was derived from a man in his forties or fifties with primary liver carcinoma and hepatitis B virus infection. The V gene is TRBV6-2 or TRBV6-3, the J gene TRBJ2-2; D ambiguous. The sequenced sample was tumor tissue from primary liver carcinoma. The CDR3 sequence: CARSSYTGELFF. The CDR3 DNA reads as TGTGCTAGGAGCTCATATACCGGGGAGCTGTTTTTT.